This T cell receptor beta chain was captured by sequencing in a study of T cell repertoires in cytomegalovirus infection. Study background: Indications came from public TCR beta signatures; they pointed to CMV infection and to a matching HLA type. Findings and caveats of the study: Frequencies of public TCR beta families were cumulated, and this identified carriers of CMV plus the relevant HLA.

This clonotype was counted between two and nine times. Its cognate antigen is unknown. TCRdb called the reads again in MiXCR, with one record for every CDR3 protein. The sample contains 700,000 to 950,000 distinct CDR3 sequences, 32% of which appear only once. CDR1 KGHSH and CDR2 LQKENI come from the germline V gene. J was trimmed by 1 base and V by 4 bases; bases with no gene match: 7. CDR3 length: 16 amino acids. The chain employs TRBV18 and TRBJ1-5, with TRBD1 matching 7 bases. The sequences come from cultured CD8+ T cells from PBMCs, collected from culture after CMV antigen stimulation. The sequence came from a human donor in good health (CMV status not recorded). Some clones in this sample may be carry-over from other donors' samples. Here the CDR3 reads CASSLKQGTSNQPQHF. CDR3 nucleotides: TGTGCCAGCTCACTAAAACAGGGGACAAGCAATCAGCCCCAGCATTTT.